This entry concerns a single T cell receptor (beta chain). The sample originates from a study of blood T cell repertoires in COVID-19. Study context: Acute and convalescent COVID-19 samples came from the United States, Italy and Spain. PBMCs, B-cell-depleted T cells, or T cells were the source of the cDNA or gDNA that made up the material.

In the authors' workflow: Amplification from reference gene primers served as the basis for estimated nucleated cell counts. Only in-frame clones appear in the TCRdb table, and some are missing; sequencing was by immunoSEQ multiplex PCR. V and J calls and clone size are as listed in that table; D and trimming were resolved from the DNA. The table records hundreds of thousands of clones, approximately 90% of them present only once. The specimen was peripheral blood. This TCR was recovered from a woman between 18 and 29 years old with acute or convalescent COVID-19.

The CDR3 loop reads CASSLTGNHGGYTF. CDR3 coding DNA: TGTGCCAGCAGCTTGACAGGAAACCACGGTGGCTACACCTTC. The chain uses TRBV11-2 and TRBJ1-2, with D perhaps TRBD1 (6 bases). Between the trimmed V and J ends, which lost 3 bases and 7 bases, there was a span of 15 bases. In germline, CDR1 is SGHAT, CDR2 FQNNGV. The CDR3 contains 14 residues.